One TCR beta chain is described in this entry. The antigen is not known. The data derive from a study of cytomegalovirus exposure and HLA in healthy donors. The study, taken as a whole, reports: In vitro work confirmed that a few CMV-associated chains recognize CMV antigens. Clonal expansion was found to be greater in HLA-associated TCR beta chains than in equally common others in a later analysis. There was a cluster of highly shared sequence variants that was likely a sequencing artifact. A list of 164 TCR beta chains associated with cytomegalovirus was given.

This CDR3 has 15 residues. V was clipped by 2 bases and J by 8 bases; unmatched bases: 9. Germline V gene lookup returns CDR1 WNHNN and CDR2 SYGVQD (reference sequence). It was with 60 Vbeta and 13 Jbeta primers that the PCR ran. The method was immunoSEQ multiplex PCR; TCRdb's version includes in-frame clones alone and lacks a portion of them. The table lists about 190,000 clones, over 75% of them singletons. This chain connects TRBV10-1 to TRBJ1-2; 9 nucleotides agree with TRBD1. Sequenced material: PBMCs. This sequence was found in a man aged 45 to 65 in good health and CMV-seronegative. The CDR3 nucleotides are TGCGCCAGCAGTGAGCCCGGACAGGGGATGGAAGGCTACACCTTC. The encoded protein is CASSEPGQGMEGYTF.